Reported below is one T cell receptor beta chain. Its antigen remains unknown. The same CDR3 is also encoded by other DNA sequences in this sample. All donors qualified as healthy HIV-negative adults and had experienced no recent acute infections or vaccinations. All of the donors resided in Nashville, Tennessee, and each was a Caucasian adult. This CDR3 has 11 amino acids. The germline V and J ends were trimmed by 4 bases and 4 bases, with 8 bases remaining between them. Germline CDR1 reads GTSNPN; CDR2 reads SVGIG (reference sequence). These data are taken from a study of shared clonotypes between healthy human individuals. Study results and caveats: Having only a few donors restricted how much genetic and exposure-history diversity was captured.

Assay execution took place at the deep level. Profiling relied on immunoSEQ multiplex PCR, and the TCRdb table lists in-frame clones only, not all of them. The data hold around 500,000 clones, with 81% observed a single time. The sequence was obtained from a woman in her thirties or forties in good health. Some clones in this sample may be carry-over from other donors' samples. Sequencing used PBMCs. V is TRBV30 and J is TRBJ2-7; D possibly corresponds to TRBD2 (5 bases). The CDR3 DNA reads as TGTGCCTGGAAGACGGGATACGAGCAGTACTTC. Its translation: CAWKTGYEQYF.